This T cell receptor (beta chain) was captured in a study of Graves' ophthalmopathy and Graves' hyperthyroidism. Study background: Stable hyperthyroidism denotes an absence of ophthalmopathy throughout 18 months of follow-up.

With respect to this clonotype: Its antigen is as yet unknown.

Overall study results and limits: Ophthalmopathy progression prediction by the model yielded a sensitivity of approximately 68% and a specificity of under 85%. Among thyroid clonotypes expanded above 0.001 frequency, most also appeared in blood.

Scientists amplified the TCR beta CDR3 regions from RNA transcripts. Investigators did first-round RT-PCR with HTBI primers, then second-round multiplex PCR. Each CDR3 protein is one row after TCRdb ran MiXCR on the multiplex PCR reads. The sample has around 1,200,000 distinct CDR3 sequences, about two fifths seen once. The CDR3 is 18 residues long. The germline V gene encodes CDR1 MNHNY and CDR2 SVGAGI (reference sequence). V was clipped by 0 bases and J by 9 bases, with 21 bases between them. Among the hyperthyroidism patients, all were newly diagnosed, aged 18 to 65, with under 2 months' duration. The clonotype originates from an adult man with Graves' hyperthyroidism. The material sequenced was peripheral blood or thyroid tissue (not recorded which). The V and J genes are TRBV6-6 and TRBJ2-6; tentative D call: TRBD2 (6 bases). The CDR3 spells CASSYSETSSYLGNVLTF. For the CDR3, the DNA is TGTGCCAGCAGTTACTCGGAGACTAGTTCTTATCTTGGCAACGTCCTGACTTTC.